Listed below are T cell receptor beta chains from one sample, sequenced in a study of T cell responses to AZD1222 COVID-19 vaccine. TCRdb's copy holds only in-frame clones and misses some; the assay was immunoSEQ multiplex PCR. Of 150,000 to 200,000 clones listed, 90% to 95% are singletons. This specimen was peripheral blood, taken 28 days after the second AZD1222 dose. These receptor sequences come from an adult who received the AZD1222 COVID-19 vaccine. Each CDR3 is given with its conserved first and last residue. A D gene is named only where the DNA matches it firmly. Only some rows state a clone size, as once, few, many or a class for expanded clones.

V	J	D	size	DNA	CDR3
TRBV2	TRBJ2-1	NA	NA	TGTGCCAGCGGGGGGCAGTTATCCCACAATGAGCAGTTCTTC	CASGGQLSHNEQFF
TRBV7-2	TRBJ1-6	NA	once	TGTGCCAGCAGCTCACGGGGACCGAGCTCCTATAATTCACCCCTCCACTTT	CASSSRGPSSYNSPLHF
TRBV7-8	TRBJ1-2	TRBD1	NA	TGTGCCAGCGCCTACAGGGGAACAGGGGGCTACACCTTC	CASAYRGTGGYTF
TRBV5-1	TRBJ2-3	NA	NA	TGCGCCAGCAGCCCGAACCCTAGCACAGATACGCAGTATTTT	CASSPNPSTDTQYF
TRBV28	TRBJ2-1	NA	once	TGTGCCAGCAGTTCCCGACTGGACTACAATGAGCAGTTCTTC	CASSSRLDYNEQFF
TRBV27	TRBJ1-2	NA	NA	TGTGCCAGCAGTTTAGGGACTAACTATGGCTACACCTTC	CASSLGTNYGYTF
TRBV6-5	TRBJ1-2	NA	NA	TGTGCCAGCAGTTTCGGGGGGGCATCTGACTACACCTTC	CASSFGGASDYTF
TRBV19	TRBJ2-7	NA	NA	TGTGCCAGTCAATCAGGGAGCCTCAACGAGCAGTACTTC	CASQSGSLNEQYF
TRBV6-1	TRBJ2-7	NA	NA	TGTGCCAGCAGTGACCCGAGGGGGGCGGGCTACGAGCAGTACTTC	CASSDPRGAGYEQYF
TRBV19	TRBJ1-2	NA	NA	TGTGCCAGTAGTATAGATCTACCGGCCTCGGGAGGCTACACCTTC	CASSIDLPASGGYTF
TRBV12-5	TRBJ1-6	NA	NA	TGTGCTAGTGGTTTTGGACATAGGGTTGGTTCACCCCTCCACTTT	CASGFGHRVGSPLHF
TRBV12-3/TRBV12-4	TRBJ2-5	NA	NA	TGTGCCAGCAGCGCAAAGGGCCAAGAGACCCAGTACTTC	CASSAKGQETQYF
TRBV7-2	TRBJ2-5	NA	NA	TGTGCCAGCAGCTTTGGGGGGGGCCGGGAGACCCAGTACTTC	CASSFGGGRETQYF
TRBV4-1	TRBJ1-1	NA	NA	TGCGCCAGCAGCCAAAAGACCCTCACTGAAGCTTTCTTT	CASSQKTLTEAFF
TRBV28	TRBJ1-2	TRBD1	once	TGTGCCAGCAGGGACGGGACAGGGAGAGAGAATGGCTACACCTTC	CASRDGTGRENGYTF
TRBV19	TRBJ1-1	NA	once	TGTGCCAGTAGTATTTCCGGGTATGAAGCTTTCTTT	CASSISGYEAFF
TRBV6-2/TRBV6-3	TRBJ2-7	NA	NA	TGTGCCAGCAGCGACGGGGGTTACGAGCAGTACTTC	CASSDGGYEQYF
TRBV28	TRBJ1-2	NA	NA	TGTGCCAGCACCTTGGGGGGGAAATATGGCTACACCTTC	CASTLGGKYGYTF
TRBV2	TRBJ1-3	TRBD1	NA	TGTGCCAGCACCCCTAACAGGGGTGGAAACACCATATATTTT	CASTPNRGGNTIYF
TRBV6-5	TRBJ1-2	NA	NA	TGTGCCAGCAGCATAGGACGGGCTAACTATGGCTACACCTTC	CASSIGRANYGYTF
TRBV29-1	TRBJ2-7	TRBD1	NA	TGCAGCGTTGAATATTTGGACAGGGCAGGAGAGCAGTACTTC	CSVEYLDRAGEQYF
TRBV11-2	TRBJ1-1	TRBD1	NA	TGTGCCAGCAGCCTATATCATCAAACAGGGGTTCTCTCAAACACTGAAGCTTTCTTT	CASSLYHQTGVLSNTEAFF
TRBV28	TRBJ1-5	NA	NA	TGTGCCAGCAGTAGGTCGGGGGGGCCTTATCAGCCCCAGCATTTT	CASSRSGGPYQPQHF
TRBV4-3	TRBJ2-3	NA	NA	TGCGCCAGCAGCCAAGGGGGTGGAGGGTCCTTCACAGATACGCAGTATTTT	CASSQGGGGSFTDTQYF
TRBV19	TRBJ1-3	NA	NA	TGTGCCCTGACGTCCGGCTGGCGCTCTGGAAACACCATATATTTT	CALTSGWRSGNTIYF
TRBV5-1	TRBJ2-5	TRBD2	NA	TGCGCCAGCAGGACTGGAGTGGCGGGAGATGGACAAGAGACCCAGTACTTC	CASRTGVAGDGQETQYF
TRBV7-2	TRBJ2-5	NA	NA	TGTGCCAGCAGCTTCCTTCTAGGTGAGACCCAGTACTTC	CASSFLLGETQYF
TRBV3-1/TRBV3-2	TRBJ1-3	TRBD1	NA	TGTGCCAGCAGCCCCACACAGGGGGGAAACACCATATATTTT	CASSPTQGGNTIYF
TRBV10-3	TRBJ1-4	NA	NA	TGTGCCATCAGTGAGAGGGGGACGGGTGCAACTAATGAAAAACTGTTTTTT	CAISERGTGATNEKLFF
TRBV5-1	TRBJ1-2	NA	once	TGCGCCAGCAGCGTTGGGCAGGCCGGCTACACCTTC	CASSVGQAGYTF
TRBV7-2	TRBJ2-7	NA	NA	TGTGCCAGCAGCGACACGGTCCGACTACAGGAGCTCTACGAGCAGTACTTC	CASSDTVRLQELYEQYF
TRBV12-5	TRBJ2-3	TRBD2	NA	TGTGCTAGTGGTTTGGGGCTAGCGGGGGGCAGCACAGATACGCAGTATTTT	CASGLGLAGGSTDTQYF
TRBV7-3	TRBJ2-7	TRBD2	NA	TGTGCCAGCAGCTCCCTTGGGGAGGGCTACGAGCAGTACTTC	CASSSLGEGYEQYF
TRBV7-2	TRBJ1-3	NA	NA	TGTGCCAGCAGCTTATCTTTTATGAACTCTGGAAACACCATATATTTT	CASSLSFMNSGNTIYF
TRBV5-4	TRBJ1-1	NA	NA	TGTGCCAGCAGCTTGGGACCACCCAGGGACACTGAAGCTTTCTTT	CASSLGPPRDTEAFF
TRBV4-1	TRBJ2-1	TRBD2	NA	TGCGCCAGCAGCCAAGCTAGCGGGAGAACTTACAATGAGCAGTTCTTC	CASSQASGRTYNEQFF
TRBV25-1	TRBJ1-2	NA	NA	TGTGCCAGCAGTGAACCCGGGGGGGCACGGTTTGGCTACACCTTC	CASSEPGGARFGYTF
TRBV9	TRBJ2-7	NA	NA	TGTGCCAGCAGCGTAGAACCCTTCTCGGCCTACGAGCAGTACTTC	CASSVEPFSAYEQYF
TRBV6-5	TRBJ2-1	NA	NA	TGTGCCAGCAGTCAGTACAGTGAGCAGTTCTTC	CASSQYSEQFF
TRBV19	TRBJ1-5	NA	NA	TGTGCCAGTAACTACGGAAGGGAGCCCCAGCATTTT	CASNYGREPQHF
TRBV7-2	TRBJ2-5	NA	few	TGTGCCAGCAGCTTAGCGGGGGACCAAGAGACCCAGTACTTC	CASSLAGDQETQYF
TRBV28	TRBJ2-7	NA	NA	TGTGCCAGCATGCGGCGACGATACGAGCAGTACTTC	CASMRRRYEQYF
TRBV7-9	TRBJ2-1	TRBD1	NA	TGTGCCAGCAGCCGGACAGGCAATGAGCAGTTCTTC	CASSRTGNEQFF
TRBV19	TRBJ1-2	NA	NA	TGTGCCAGTAGTATAGACAGGGGAAAGGACTATGGCTACACCTTC	CASSIDRGKDYGYTF
TRBV15	TRBJ2-7	TRBD2	few	TGTGCCACCAGCAGAGTTCCAAGCGGGAGTTCCTCCTTC	CATSRVPSGSSSF
TRBV9	TRBJ1-1	TRBD1	NA	TGTGCCAGCAGCGTAGACGAGGTCAGGGGGCGCACTGAAGCTTTCTTT	CASSVDEVRGRTEAFF
TRBV5-1	TRBJ1-4	NA	NA	TGCGCCAGCAGCTTGGTCGGGGGGCTTGGTGAAAAACTGTTTTTT	CASSLVGGLGEKLFF
TRBV5-6	TRBJ1-5	TRBD1	NA	TGTGCCAGCAGCTTTTTCGAGACAGGGCATCAGCCCCAGCATTTT	CASSFFETGHQPQHF
TRBV6-5	TRBJ1-4	TRBD1	NA	TGTGCCAGCAGCTCCGGACAGGCCTCAGGGAAACGGCTGTTTTTT	CASSSGQASGKRLFF
TRBV19	TRBJ1-2	NA	NA	TGTGCCAGTAGTACCCTAGGGGTAAATGGCTACACCTTC	CASSTLGVNGYTF
TRBV12-3/TRBV12-4	TRBJ1-5	NA	NA	TGTGCCAGCAGGCCAAATAGCAATCAGCCCCAGCATTTT	CASRPNSNQPQHF
TRBV9	TRBJ1-6	NA	NA	TGTGCCAGCAGCTCCTCAGGTAGATTGGATTCACCCCTCCACTTT	CASSSSGRLDSPLHF
TRBV25-1	TRBJ1-2	NA	few	TGTGCCAGCAGAGCCCCTCAGGGGAGTAAGTTCTATGGCTACACCTTC	CASRAPQGSKFYGYTF